This T cell receptor (beta chain) appears in the sequencing data of a study of T-cell reconstitution after alpha-beta-depleted transplantation in children. Study observations and caveats: The main origin of T-cell counts and diversity one year after transplant was newly produced T cells.

This clonotype has a handful of counts. As yet, its antigen is unknown. The CDR3 totals 14 residues. V lost 8 bases to trimming and J lost 3 bases, with 16 bases between them. Unique molecular identifiers were incorporated when the TCRbeta library was constructed. TCRdb re-called the PCR reads through MiXCR, storing one row per CDR3 protein. The sample holds some 130,000 distinct CDR3 sequences, roughly 9% seen once. Sequenced here: PBMCs, mostly from graft donor cells, sampled 180 days after TCRalphabeta/CD19-depleted stem cell transplant. The clonotype was recovered from a girl in the first two years of life who had a stem cell transplant for combined immunodeficiency, so the T cells may come from the graft donor. This sequence joins TRBV12-3 or TRBV12-4 and TRBJ1-1, with D tentatively TRBD1 (5 bases). CDR3 DNA sequence: TGTGCCAGCCGCCTCTGGGGCACGGACACTGAAGCTTTCTTT. Its protein is CASRLWGTDTEAFF.